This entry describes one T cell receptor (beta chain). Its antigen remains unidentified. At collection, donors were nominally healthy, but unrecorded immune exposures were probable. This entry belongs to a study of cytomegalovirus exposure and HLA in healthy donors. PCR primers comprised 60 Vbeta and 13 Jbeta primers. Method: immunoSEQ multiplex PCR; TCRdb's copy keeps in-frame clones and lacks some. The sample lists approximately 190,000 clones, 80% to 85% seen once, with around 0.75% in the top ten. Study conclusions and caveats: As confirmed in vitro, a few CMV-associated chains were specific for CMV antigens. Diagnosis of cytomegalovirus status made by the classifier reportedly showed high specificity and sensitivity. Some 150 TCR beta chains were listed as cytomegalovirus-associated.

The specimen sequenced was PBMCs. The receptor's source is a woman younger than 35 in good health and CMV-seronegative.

Written as DNA, the CDR3 is TGCGCCAGCAGCTTGGGCGTAGGCGGGAACACTGAAGCTTTCTTT. Translating it yields CASSLGVGGNTEAFF. J is TRBJ1-1 and V is TRBV5-1; no reliable D call. The CDR3 totals 15 residues. CDR1 and CDR2 (germline): SGHRS, YFSETQ. The ends were cut back, 0 bases at V and 1 base at J, with 10 bases in the middle.